This is a list of T cell receptor beta chains from one sample in a study of shared clonotypes between healthy human individuals. Data came from immunoSEQ multiplex PCR; TCRdb stores just in-frame clones and leaves some out. Counted here are about 690,000 clones, around 91% occurring once; the ten biggest clones make up around a third. Material for sequencing was memory CD8+ T cells from PBMCs. These receptors all stem from a man between 18 and 35 years old in good health. Some clones in this sample may be carry-over from other donors' samples. Both conserved end residues are part of each CDR3.

V gene	J gene	CDR3 protein
TRBV5-6	TRBJ1-4	CASHPGGGNEKLFF
TRBV27	TRBJ2-1	CASKETSGSVNNEQFF
TRBV27	TRBJ1-1	CASSLQPMNTEAFF
TRBV5-6	TRBJ1-2	CASSLQGAYGYTF
TRBV7-2	TRBJ2-4	CASSFLGNRIQYF
TRBV4-1	TRBJ2-7	CASRPGTGGLYEQYF
TRBV6-1	TRBJ1-2	CASSEGPGQQVGNYGYTF
TRBV7-9	TRBJ2-3	CASSFLQGSTDTQYF
TRBV7-2	TRBJ2-7	CASGDYEQYF
TRBV7-2	TRBJ2-3	CASSLRKRAVDTQYF
TRBV28	TRBJ2-7	CASSPEREINEQYF
TRBV18	TRBJ2-1	CASSPHPPSRAPYNEQFF
TRBV2	TRBJ2-2	CASPLTSGRGTGELFF
TRBV11-3	TRBJ2-3	CASSSDTLTDTQYF
TRBV9	TRBJ1-2	CASSVGSVTHYGYTF
TRBV5-1	TRBJ1-3	CASSWTAIYSGNTIYF
TRBV7-2	TRBJ2-7	CASSLVTSSYEQYF
TRBV6-5	TRBJ1-1	CAAGDTEAFF
TRBV14	TRBJ2-7	CASSPTGSYEQYF
TRBV6-5	TRBJ2-1	CASSPWQGDNEQFF
TRBV5-4	TRBJ2-7	CASSIRGNYEQYF
TRBV4-2	TRBJ1-1	CASSQPRDRGRDTEAFF